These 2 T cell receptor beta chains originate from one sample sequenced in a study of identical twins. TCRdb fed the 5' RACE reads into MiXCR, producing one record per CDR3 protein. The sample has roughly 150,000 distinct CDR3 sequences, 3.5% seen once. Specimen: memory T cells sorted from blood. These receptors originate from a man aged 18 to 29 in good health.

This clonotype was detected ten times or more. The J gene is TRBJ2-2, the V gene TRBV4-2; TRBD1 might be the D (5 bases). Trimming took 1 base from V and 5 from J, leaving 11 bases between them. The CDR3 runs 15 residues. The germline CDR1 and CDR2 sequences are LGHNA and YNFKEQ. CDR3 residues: CASSQVTDSTGELFF. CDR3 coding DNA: TGTGCCAGCAGCCAAGTGACAGATTCTACCGGGGAGCTGTTTTTT.

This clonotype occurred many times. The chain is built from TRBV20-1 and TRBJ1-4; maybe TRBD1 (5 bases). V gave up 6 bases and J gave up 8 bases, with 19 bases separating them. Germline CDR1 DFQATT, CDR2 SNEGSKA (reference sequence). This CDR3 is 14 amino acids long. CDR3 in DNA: TGCAGTGCACTCACCAGGGTAGATGGGGAAAAACTGTTTTTT. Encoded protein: CSALTRVDGEKLFF.